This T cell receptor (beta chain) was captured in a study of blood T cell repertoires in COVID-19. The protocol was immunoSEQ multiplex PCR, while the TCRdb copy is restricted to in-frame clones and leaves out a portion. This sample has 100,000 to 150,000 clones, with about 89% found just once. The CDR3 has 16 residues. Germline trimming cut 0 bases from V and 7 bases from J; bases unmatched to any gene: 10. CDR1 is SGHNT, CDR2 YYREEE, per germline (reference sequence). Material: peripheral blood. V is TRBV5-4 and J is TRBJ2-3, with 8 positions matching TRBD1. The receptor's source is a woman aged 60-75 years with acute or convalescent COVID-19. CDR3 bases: TGTGCCAGCAGCTTGGCCTCCGGGACAGGTCCAAATACGCAGTATTTT. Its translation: CASSLASGTGPNTQYF.